A single sample is the source of the 15 T cell receptor beta chains below, sequenced in a study of blood T cell repertoires in COVID-19. Repertoires were generated with immunoSEQ multiplex PCR, while TCRdb's copy carries only in-frame clones and drops some. Among some 89,000 clones listed, about nine tenths were seen once. Sequencing was done on a sample of peripheral blood. These receptors were collected from a man between 60 and 75 years old with acute or convalescent COVID-19.

With respect to this clone: The junction and the germline gene differ at one end; a read error may be behind it. V and J are TRBV19 and TRBJ1-2; 7 nucleotides match TRBD1. CDR3 size: 15 residues. From germline, CDR1 is LNHDA and CDR2 SQIVND (reference sequence). As DNA, the CDR3 is TGTGCCAGTAGCCCCAGCAACAGGGACTCGACAGGGCGCTTCTTC. Amino acid sequence: CASSPSNRDSTGRFF.

The chain has TRBV7-2 and TRBJ1-5; 8 bases agree with TRBD1. CDR1 and CDR2 (germline): SGHTA, FQGNSA. Trimming took 4 bases from V and 4 from J; bases not matched to a gene: 6. This CDR3 has 15 residues. This CDR3 is CASSSDRGNNQPQHF. DNA for the CDR3: TGTGCCAGCAGCTCTGACAGGGGCAATAATCAGCCCCAGCATTTT.

The gene calls are TRBV2 and TRBJ2-2, with 8 bases lining up with TRBD1. The trim removed 6 bases at V and 0 bases at J, leaving 3 bases unmatched. CDR1 and CDR2 (germline): SNHLY, FYNNEI. The CDR3 length is 15 residues. CDR3 sequence reads: CASSTTGANTGELFF. The DNA for the CDR3 is TGTGCCAGCAGCACGACAGGGGCGAACACCGGGGAGCTGTTTTTT.

V usage is TRBV11-2 and J usage is TRBJ1-6; TRBD1 might be the D (6 bases). The germline CDR1 and CDR2 sequences are SGHAT and FQNNGV. The ends were cut back, 0 bases at V and 9 bases at J, with 9 bases in the middle. There are 14 residues in the CDR3. DNA for the CDR3: TGTGCCAGCAGCTTAGACAGGGGTCTTTCACCCCTCCACTTT. As protein: CASSLDRGLSPLHF.

This clone showed up just a few times. The J gene is TRBJ1-2, the V gene TRBV16; no reliable D call. Germline CDR1 reads KGHSY; CDR2 reads FQNENV. The CDR3 has 13 amino acids. Deletions cut 1 base from V and 4 bases from J, with 7 bases between. The CDR3 here is CASSQLRGYGYTF. The CDR3 DNA sequence: TGTGCCAGCAGCCAATTGAGAGGCTATGGCTACACCTTC.

This chain connects TRBV27 to TRBJ1-6; D is possibly TRBD1 (6 bases). Between the trimmed V and J ends, which lost 4 bases and 9 bases, there was a span of 13 bases. CDR3 length: 14 residues. CDR1 and CDR2 from the germline V gene are MNHEY and SMNVEV (reference sequence). The CDR3 is CASSSQGRGSPLHF. The CDR3, as DNA: TGTGCCAGCAGTTCACAGGGTAGAGGTTCACCCCTCCACTTT.

This chain joins TRBV27 and TRBJ1-4; D is ambiguous. The CDR3 consists of 15 residues. V lost 5 bases and J lost 7, with 17 bases in between. Germline-derived CDR1 and CDR2 are MNHEY and SMNVEV (reference sequence). CDR3 sequence reads: CASSRKVGLTEKLFF. CDR3 bases: TGTGCCAGCAGTCGTAAGGTCGGACTTACTGAAAAACTGTTTTTT.

The genes are TRBV7-7 and TRBJ2-1, with D unclear. Per germline, CDR1 SSHAT and CDR2 FNYEAQ (reference sequence). CDR3 size: 13 residues. V was pared by 1 base and J by 7 bases, with 8 bases between. The CDR3 nucleotides are TGTGCCAGCAGCTTAGGGTATGAGAATGAGCAGTTCTTC. Its protein product is CASSLGYENEQFF. The complete variable domain, with remaining parts taken from reference TRBV7-7 and TRBJ2-1, reads GAGVSQSPRYKVTKRGQDVTLRCDPISSHATLYWYQQALGQGPEFLTYFNYEAQPDKSGLPSDRFSAERPEGSISTLTIQRTEQRDSAMYRCASSLGYENEQFFGPGTRLTVL.

The rearrangement uses TRBV5-1 and TRBJ1-6; 8 bases are shared with TRBD1. V lost 5 bases, J lost 2 bases, and 9 bases stayed unmatched. CDR1 is SGHRS, CDR2 YFSETQ, per germline. The CDR3 has 17 amino acids. The chain's CDR3 is CASRDGQGRPYNSPLHF. CDR3 sequence (DNA): TGCGCCAGCAGGGACGGACAGGGAAGGCCCTATAATTCACCCCTCCACTTT.

The chain links TRBV2 to TRBJ2-3; D is unresolved. The V gene lost 4 bases and the J gene lost 6 bases, with 11 bases spanning the gap. The CDR3 sequence is 13 residues long. Per the germline V gene, CDR1 is SNHLY and CDR2 is FYNNEI. The CDR3 bases are TGTGCCAGCAGTGCGCAGGTCGCGGATACGCAGTATTTT. Its translation is CASSAQVADTQYF.

As for this clone: Different DNA sequences within this sample yield the same CDR3. The rearrangement links TRBV5-1 to TRBJ2-1; D remains ambiguous. From germline, CDR1 is SGHRS and CDR2 YFSETQ. CDR3 length: 16 amino acids. The V and J ends lost 0 bases and 0 bases respectively, with 10 bases between them. The CDR3 DNA sequence: TGCGCCAGCAGCTTGGCGTCACCGAGCTCCTACAATGAGCAGTTCTTC. Encoded protein: CASSLASPSSYNEQFF.

The chain is built from TRBV5-1 and TRBJ1-3; possibly TRBD1 for D (6 bases). Germline V gene sequence: CDR1 SGHRS, CDR2 YFSETQ. The CDR3 has 15 amino acids. V gave up 0 bases and J gave up 0 bases, with 7 bases separating them. This CDR3 reads CASSLDRASGNTIYF. The CDR3 DNA reads TGCGCCAGCAGCTTGGACAGGGCCTCTGGAAACACCATATATTTT. Based on the CDR3 plus reference TRBV5-1 and TRBJ1-3, the full variable domain is KAGVTQTPRYLIKTRGQQVTLSCSPISGHRSVSWYQQTPGQGLQFLFEYFSETQRNKGNFPGRFSGRQFSNSRSEMNVSTLELGDSALYLCASSLDRASGNTIYFGEGSWLTVV.

CDR3 sequence reads: CASSQWGLAYNEQFF. The CDR3 bases are TGTGCCAGCAGCCAATGGGGGCTGGCCTACAATGAGCAGTTCTTC. This sequence joins TRBV3-1 (or the pseudogene TRBV3-2) and TRBJ2-1; weak D call: TRBD1 (6 bases). This CDR3 has 15 amino acids. The V gene lost 2 bases and the J gene lost 2 bases, with 10 bases spanning the gap. Germline CDR1 and CDR2: LGHDT and YNNKEL (reference sequence).

V is TRBV5-1 and J is TRBJ1-1; TRBD1 matches 10 bases. Trimming cost V 4 bases and J 10 bases; bases outside gene matches: 10. There are 14 residues in the CDR3. CDR1 is SGHRS and CDR2 is YFSETQ in the germline V gene. CDR3 coding DNA: TGCGCCAGCAGCGGCGGGGACAGGGGAGTCAGAGCTTTCTTT. It encodes CASSGGDRGVRAFF.

The V gene is TRBV9, the J gene TRBJ1-5; TRBD1 agrees at 9 bases. The CDR3 is 17 amino acids. Looked up from germline, CDR1 is SGDLS and CDR2 is YYNGEE. V lost 3 bases and J lost 0; bases outside the gene matches: 7. The CDR3 spells CASSAGTGRYSNQPQHF. The CDR3, as DNA: TGTGCCAGCAGCGCCGGGACAGGGAGATATAGCAATCAGCCCCAGCATTTT.